This T cell receptor beta chain was captured in a study of T cell repertoires in cytomegalovirus infection. The overall study: From public TCR beta signatures came an indication of both CMV infection and matching HLA type. Study-wide points: Ex vivo, HLA-C-restricted CMV-specific TCR beta clonotypes prevailed over the rest of the response. Carriers of CMV and the relevant HLA type were discriminated by public TCR beta frequency.

The germline gives CDR1 SGHRS, CDR2 YFSETQ. The CDR3 extends over 17 amino acids. The V segment lost 1 base and the J segment 0 bases; nucleotides outside the gene matches: 7. Notes on this clonotype: What it binds is not known.

From the reads, TCRdb called clonotypes with MiXCR, one entry per CDR3 protein. The top ten clones hold 31% of a sample with approximately 200,000 distinct CDR3 sequences, 28% of them seen once. The TCR sequence derives from a human donor in good health (CMV status not recorded). Some clones in this sample may be carry-over from other donors' samples. The sequenced sample was PBMCs. J is TRBJ1-3 and V is TRBV5-1; 7 bases line up with TRBD1. The CDR3 DNA sequence: TGCGCCAGCAGCTTGACCCCAGGGGGAGACTCTGGAAACACCATATATTTT. As protein: CASSLTPGGDSGNTIYF.